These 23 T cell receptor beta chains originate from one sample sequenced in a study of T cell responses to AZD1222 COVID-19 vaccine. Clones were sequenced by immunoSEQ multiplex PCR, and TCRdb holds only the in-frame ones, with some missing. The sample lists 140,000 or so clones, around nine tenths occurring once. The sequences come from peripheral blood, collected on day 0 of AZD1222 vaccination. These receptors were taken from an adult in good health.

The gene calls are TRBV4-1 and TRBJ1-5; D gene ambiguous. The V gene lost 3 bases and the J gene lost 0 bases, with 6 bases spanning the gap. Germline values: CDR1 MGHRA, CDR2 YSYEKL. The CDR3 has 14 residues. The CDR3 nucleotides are TGCGCCAGCAGCCATTCTGTTAGCAATCAGCCCCAGCATTTT. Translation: CASSHSVSNQPQHF.

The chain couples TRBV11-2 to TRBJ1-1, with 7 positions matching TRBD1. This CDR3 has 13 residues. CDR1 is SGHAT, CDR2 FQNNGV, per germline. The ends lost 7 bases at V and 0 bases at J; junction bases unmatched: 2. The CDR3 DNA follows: TGTGCCAGCACGGGACAGATGAACACTGAAGCTTTCTTT. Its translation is CASTGQMNTEAFF.

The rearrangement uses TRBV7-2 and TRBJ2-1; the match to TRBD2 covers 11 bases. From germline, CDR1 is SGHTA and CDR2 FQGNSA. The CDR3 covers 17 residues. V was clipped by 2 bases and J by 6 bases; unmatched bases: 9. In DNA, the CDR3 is TGTGCCAGCAGCTTATCTAGACTAGCGGGATTAAGCAATGAGCAGTTCTTC. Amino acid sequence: CASSLSRLAGLSNEQFF.

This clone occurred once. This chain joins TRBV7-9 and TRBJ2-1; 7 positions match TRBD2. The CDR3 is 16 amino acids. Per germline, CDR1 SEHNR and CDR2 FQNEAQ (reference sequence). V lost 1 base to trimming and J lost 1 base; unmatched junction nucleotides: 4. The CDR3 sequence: CASSLGSGLSYNEQFF. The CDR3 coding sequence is TGTGCCAGCAGCTTAGGTAGCGGGTTGTCCTACAATGAGCAGTTCTTC.

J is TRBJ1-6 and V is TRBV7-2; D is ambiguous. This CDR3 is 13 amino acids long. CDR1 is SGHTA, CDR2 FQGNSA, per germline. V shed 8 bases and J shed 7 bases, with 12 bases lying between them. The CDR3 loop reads CASLIRANSPLHF. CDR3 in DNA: TGTGCCAGCCTTATTAGGGCGAATTCACCCCTCCACTTT.

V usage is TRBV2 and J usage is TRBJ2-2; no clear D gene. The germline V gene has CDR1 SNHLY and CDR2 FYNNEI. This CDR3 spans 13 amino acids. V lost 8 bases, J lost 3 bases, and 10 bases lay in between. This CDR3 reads CASGAIDTGELFF. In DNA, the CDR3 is TGTGCCAGCGGAGCTATAGACACCGGGGAGCTGTTTTTT.

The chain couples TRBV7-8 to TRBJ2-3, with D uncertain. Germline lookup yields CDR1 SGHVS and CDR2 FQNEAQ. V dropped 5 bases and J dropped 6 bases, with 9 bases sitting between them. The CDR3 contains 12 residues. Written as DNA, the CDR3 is TGTGCCAGCAGCCTAGGGATGGATACGCAGTATTTT. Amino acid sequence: CASSLGMDTQYF.

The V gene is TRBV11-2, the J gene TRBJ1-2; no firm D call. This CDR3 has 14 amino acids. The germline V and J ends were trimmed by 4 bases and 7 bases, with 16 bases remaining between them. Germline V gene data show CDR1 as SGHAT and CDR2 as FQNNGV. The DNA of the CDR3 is TGTGCCAGCAGCTCCCTGCTGCGCCCGGCTGGCTACACCTTC. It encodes CASSSLLRPAGYTF.

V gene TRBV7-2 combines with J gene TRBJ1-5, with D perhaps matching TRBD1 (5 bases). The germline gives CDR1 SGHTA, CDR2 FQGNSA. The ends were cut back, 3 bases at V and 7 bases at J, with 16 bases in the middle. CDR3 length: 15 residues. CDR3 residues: CASSLTTGPWQPQHF. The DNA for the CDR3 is TGTGCCAGCAGCTTGACCACAGGCCCTTGGCAGCCCCAGCATTTT.

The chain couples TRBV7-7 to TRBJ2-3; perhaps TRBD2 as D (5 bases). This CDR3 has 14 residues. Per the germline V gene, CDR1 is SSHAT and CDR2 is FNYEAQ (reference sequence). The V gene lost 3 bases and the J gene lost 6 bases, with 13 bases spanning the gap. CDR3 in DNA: TGTGCCAGCAGCTTGGAGGCCCCCTGGGATACGCAGTATTTT. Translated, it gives CASSLEAPWDTQYF. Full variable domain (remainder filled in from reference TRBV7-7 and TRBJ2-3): GAGVSQSPRYKVTKRGQDVTLRCDPISSHATLYWYQQALGQGPEFLTYFNYEAQPDKSGLPSDRFSAERPEGSISTLTIQRTEQRDSAMYRCASSLEAPWDTQYFGPGTRLTVL.

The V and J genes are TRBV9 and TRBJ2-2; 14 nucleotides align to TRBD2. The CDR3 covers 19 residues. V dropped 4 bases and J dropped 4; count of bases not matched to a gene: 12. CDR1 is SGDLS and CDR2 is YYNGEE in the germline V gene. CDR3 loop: CASSQRTSGRTTGTGELFF. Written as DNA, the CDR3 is TGTGCCAGCAGCCAGAGGACTAGCGGGAGGACCACGGGCACCGGGGAGCTGTTTTTT.

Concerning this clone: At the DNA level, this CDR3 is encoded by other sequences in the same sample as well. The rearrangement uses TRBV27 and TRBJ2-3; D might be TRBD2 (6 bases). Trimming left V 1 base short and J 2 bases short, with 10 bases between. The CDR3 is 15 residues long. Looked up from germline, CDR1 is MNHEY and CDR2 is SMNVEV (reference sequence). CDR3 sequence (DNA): TGTGCCAGCAGTTTATTGGGGACTGCCACAGATACGCAGTATTTT. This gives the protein CASSLLGTATDTQYF.

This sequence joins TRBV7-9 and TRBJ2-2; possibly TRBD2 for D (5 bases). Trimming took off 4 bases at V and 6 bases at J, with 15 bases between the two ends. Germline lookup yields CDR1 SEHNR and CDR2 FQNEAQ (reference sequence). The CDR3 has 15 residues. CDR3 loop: CASSSVTGVAGELFF. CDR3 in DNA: TGTGCCAGCAGCTCCGTCACCGGGGTAGCCGGGGAGCTGTTTTTT.

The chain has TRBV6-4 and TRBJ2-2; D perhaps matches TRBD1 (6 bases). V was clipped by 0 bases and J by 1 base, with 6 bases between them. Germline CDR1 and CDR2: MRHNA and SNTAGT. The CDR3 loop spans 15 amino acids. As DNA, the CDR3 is TGTGCCAGCAGTGACTCGACAGGGAACACCGGGGAGCTGTTTTTT. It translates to CASSDSTGNTGELFF.

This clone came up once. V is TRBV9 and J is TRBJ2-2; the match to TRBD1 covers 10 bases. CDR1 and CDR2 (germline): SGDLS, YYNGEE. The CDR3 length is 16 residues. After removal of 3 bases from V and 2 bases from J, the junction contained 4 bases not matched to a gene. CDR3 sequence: CASSGQGADNTGELFF. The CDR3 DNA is TGTGCCAGCAGCGGACAGGGGGCGGACAACACCGGGGAGCTGTTTTTT.

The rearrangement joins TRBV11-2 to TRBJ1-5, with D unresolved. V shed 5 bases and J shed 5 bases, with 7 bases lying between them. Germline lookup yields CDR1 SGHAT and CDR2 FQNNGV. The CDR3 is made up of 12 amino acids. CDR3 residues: CASSASDQPQHF. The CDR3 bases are TGTGCCAGCAGCGCCTCGGATCAGCCCCAGCATTTT.

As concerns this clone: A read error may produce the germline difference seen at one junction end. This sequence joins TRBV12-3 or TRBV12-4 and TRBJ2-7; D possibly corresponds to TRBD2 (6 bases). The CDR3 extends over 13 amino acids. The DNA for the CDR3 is TGTGCCAGCAGTTCGGCGGGACTGAAGCTTCGTGAGTTC. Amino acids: CASSSAGLKLREF.

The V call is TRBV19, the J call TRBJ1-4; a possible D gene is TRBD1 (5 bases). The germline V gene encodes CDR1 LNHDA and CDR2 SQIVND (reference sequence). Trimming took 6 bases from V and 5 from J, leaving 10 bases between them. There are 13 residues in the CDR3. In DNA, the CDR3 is TGTGCCAGTAGCCCTCAGGGAAATGAAAAACTGTTTTTT. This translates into CASSPQGNEKLFF.

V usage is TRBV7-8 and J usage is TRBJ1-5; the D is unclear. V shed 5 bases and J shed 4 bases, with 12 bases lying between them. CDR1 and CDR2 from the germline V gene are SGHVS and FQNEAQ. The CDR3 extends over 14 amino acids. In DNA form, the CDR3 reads TGTGCCAGCAGCGTGAGGTTGGTGAATCAGCCCCAGCATTTT. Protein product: CASSVRLVNQPQHF.

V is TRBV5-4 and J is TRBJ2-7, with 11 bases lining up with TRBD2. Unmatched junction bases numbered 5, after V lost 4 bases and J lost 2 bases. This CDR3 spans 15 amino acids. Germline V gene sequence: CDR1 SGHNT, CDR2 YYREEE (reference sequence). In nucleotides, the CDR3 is TGTGCCAGCAGCCTTAGCGGGAGGGCCCCCTACGAGCAGTACTTC. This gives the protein CASSLSGRAPYEQYF.

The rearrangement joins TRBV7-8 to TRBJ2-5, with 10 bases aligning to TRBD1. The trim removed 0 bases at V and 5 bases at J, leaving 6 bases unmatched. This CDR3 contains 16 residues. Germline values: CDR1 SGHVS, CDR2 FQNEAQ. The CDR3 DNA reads TGTGCCAGCAGCTTAGCGGCCGGACAGGGGGTGGAGACCCAGTACTTC. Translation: CASSLAAGQGVETQYF.

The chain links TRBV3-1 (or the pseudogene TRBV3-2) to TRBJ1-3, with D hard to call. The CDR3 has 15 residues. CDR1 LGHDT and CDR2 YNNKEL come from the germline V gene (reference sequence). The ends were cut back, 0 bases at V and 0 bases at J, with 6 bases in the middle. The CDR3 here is CASSQDRYSGNTIYF. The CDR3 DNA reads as TGTGCCAGCAGCCAAGACAGGTACTCTGGAAACACCATATATTTT.

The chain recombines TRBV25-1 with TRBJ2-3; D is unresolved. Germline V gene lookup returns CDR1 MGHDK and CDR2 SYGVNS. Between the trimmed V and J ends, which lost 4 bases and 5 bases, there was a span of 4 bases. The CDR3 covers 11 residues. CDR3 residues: CASSVEDTQYF. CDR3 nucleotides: TGTGCCAGCAGTGTTGAAGATACGCAGTATTTT.